The source of this T cell receptor beta chain is a study of T cells in Graves' hyperthyroidism and ophthalmopathy. General study results and limits: Blood also showed most of the thyroid clonotypes that were expanded above 0.001.

Amplification yielded TCR beta CDR3 regions, with RNA transcripts as the source. TCR CDR3 underwent first-round RT-PCR with the HTBI primer set. TCRdb redid the calling of the multiplex PCR reads with MiXCR, one entry per CDR3 protein. The sample holds about 700,000 distinct CDR3 sequences, around 15% seen once. On this clonotype: As yet, its antigen is unknown.

Sequenced: blood. The clonotype originates from a woman under 30 with Graves' hyperthyroidism.

The CDR3 reads CASSYPLWGAGSSYNEQFF. CDR3 in DNA: TGTGCCAGCAGTTACCCGCTATGGGGAGCGGGGAGTTCCTACAATGAGCAGTTCTTC. The chain couples TRBV6-2 or TRBV6-3 to TRBJ2-1; 7 positions match TRBD2. Germline V gene sequence: CDR1 MNHEY, CDR2 SVGEGT. The CDR3 consists of 19 residues. V shed 2 bases and J 1 base; nucleotides not matched to a gene: 14.